The present T cell receptor (beta chain) was sequenced within a study of Ad26.COV2.S vaccination and SARS-CoV-2 variants. The wider study: Of the COV1001 trial arms, the Ad26.COV2.S arm included the donor. Administration of Ad26.COV2.S was intramuscular, either once or twice 56 days apart.

The treatment was: roughly 18 received Ad26.COV2.S at low or high dose, single or two shots; roughly five received placebo; per-sample allocation not given. Sampling took place 63 days after the first vaccine or placebo injection. Generated by immunoSEQ multiplex PCR, the TCRdb table keeps only in-frame clones and is missing some. The table shows under 600,000 clones, with roughly nine tenths occurring only once. Note on this clone: Its target is unknown.

Findings of the study overall: Individuals receiving vaccine had higher spike-specific TCR breadth than placebo recipients did.

CDR3 length equals 14 residues. Trimming left V 0 bases short and J 7 bases short, with 12 bases between. Germline V gene sequence: CDR1 SEHNR, CDR2 FQNEAQ (reference sequence). The source was peripheral blood, collected in a trial of Ad26.COV2.S vaccine versus placebo. The V call is TRBV7-9, the J call TRBJ1-1, with a weak D call TRBD1 (6 bases). The clonotype was recovered from a person between 18 and 60 years old who received the Ad26.COV2.S COVID-19 vaccine or a placebo. This chain's CDR3 is CASSLADRSNEAFF. CDR3 in DNA: TGTGCCAGCAGCTTAGCTGACAGGAGCAATGAAGCTTTCTTT.